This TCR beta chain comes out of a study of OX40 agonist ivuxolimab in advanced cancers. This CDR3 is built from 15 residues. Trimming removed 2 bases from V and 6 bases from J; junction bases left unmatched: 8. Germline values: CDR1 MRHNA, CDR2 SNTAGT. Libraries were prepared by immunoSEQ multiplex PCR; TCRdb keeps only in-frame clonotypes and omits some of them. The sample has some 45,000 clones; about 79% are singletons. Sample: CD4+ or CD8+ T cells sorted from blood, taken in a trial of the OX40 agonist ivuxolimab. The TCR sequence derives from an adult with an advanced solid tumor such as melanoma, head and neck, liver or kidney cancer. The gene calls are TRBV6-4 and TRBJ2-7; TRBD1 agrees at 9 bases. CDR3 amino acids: CASSDRTGELCEQYF. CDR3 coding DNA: TGTGCCAGCAGTGACAGGACAGGGGAACTGTGCGAGCAGTACTTC.